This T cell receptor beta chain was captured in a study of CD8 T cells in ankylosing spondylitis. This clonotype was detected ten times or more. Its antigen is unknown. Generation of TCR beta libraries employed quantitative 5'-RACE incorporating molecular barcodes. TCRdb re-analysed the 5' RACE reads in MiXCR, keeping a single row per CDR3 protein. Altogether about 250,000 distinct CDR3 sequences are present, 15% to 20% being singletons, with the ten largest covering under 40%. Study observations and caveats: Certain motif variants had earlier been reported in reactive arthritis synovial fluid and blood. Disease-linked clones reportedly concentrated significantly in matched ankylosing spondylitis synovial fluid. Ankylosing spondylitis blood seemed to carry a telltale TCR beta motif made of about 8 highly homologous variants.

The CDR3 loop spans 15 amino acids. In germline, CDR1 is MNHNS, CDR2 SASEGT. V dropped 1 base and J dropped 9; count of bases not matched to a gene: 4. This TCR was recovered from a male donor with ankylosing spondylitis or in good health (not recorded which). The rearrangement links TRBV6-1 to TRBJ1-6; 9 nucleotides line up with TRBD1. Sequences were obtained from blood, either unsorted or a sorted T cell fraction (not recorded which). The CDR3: CASSEGQGETSPLHF. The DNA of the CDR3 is TGTGCCAGCAGTGAAGGACAGGGGGAGACTTCACCCCTCCACTTT.